This TCR beta chain was sequenced for a study of T cell repertoires in cytomegalovirus infection. A remark on this clonotype: Its antigen is unidentified.

TCRdb recomputed calls from the reads with MiXCR, one row per CDR3 protein. The sample records about a million distinct CDR3 sequences, roughly 31% being singletons. The CDR3 spans 15 residues. The V end was cut by 3 bases, the J end by 1 base, with 11 bases between. CDR1 is SGHAT and CDR2 is FQNNGV in the germline V gene. Sequenced material: cultured CD8+ T cells from PBMCs, taken from culture after CMV antigen stimulation. The sequence came from a human donor in good health (CMV status not recorded). Some clones in this sample may be carry-over from other donors' samples. V is TRBV11-2 and J is TRBJ2-3; D remains unclear. CDR3 nucleotide sequence: TGTGCCAGCAGCTTTGATGGAGTAGGCACAGATACGCAGTATTTT. It is translated as CASSFDGVGTDTQYF.